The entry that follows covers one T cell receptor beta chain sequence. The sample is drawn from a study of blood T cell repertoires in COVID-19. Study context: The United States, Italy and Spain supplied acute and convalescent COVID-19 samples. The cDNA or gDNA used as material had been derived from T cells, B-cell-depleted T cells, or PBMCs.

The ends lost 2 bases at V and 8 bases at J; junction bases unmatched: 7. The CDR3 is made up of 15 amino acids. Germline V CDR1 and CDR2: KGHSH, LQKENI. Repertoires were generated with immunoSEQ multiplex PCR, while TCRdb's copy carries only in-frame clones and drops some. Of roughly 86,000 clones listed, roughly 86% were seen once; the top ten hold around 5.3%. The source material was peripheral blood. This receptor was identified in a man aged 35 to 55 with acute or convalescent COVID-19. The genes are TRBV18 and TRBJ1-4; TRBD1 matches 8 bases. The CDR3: CASSPSVRQGEKLFF. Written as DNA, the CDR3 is TGTGCCAGCTCACCATCAGTGAGACAGGGGGAAAAACTGTTTTTT.